This T cell receptor (beta chain) was identified during a study of cytomegalovirus exposure and HLA in healthy donors. Study at large: There were fewer than 130 million unique TCR beta sequences, drawn from 150 million to 200 million T cells, in an earlier analysis.

The PCR contained 60 Vbeta and 13 Jbeta primers. This table comes from immunoSEQ multiplex PCR, and its TCRdb copy is limited to in-frame clones, with some not included. This sample carries under 150,000 clones, approximately 80% of them seen once, and the ten largest clones take 5% to 5.5%. V gave up 4 bases and J gave up 10 bases; unmatched junction bases: 14. CDR1 MNHEY and CDR2 SMNVEV come from the germline V gene (reference sequence). This CDR3 is 15 amino acids long. This chain links TRBV27 with TRBJ2-3, with 7 bases fitting TRBD2. Sequenced input: PBMCs. The receptor's source is a woman in her 30s in good health and CMV-seropositive. DNA of the CDR3: TGTGCCAGCAGTTCGCCCAGCCTTACTAGCGCCCCGCAGTATTTT. Residues: CASSSPSLTSAPQYF.